This T cell receptor (beta chain) was recorded in a study of blood T cell repertoires in COVID-19. Study overall: The United States, Italy and Spain supplied acute and convalescent COVID-19 samples. The analysed material was cDNA or gDNA that came from T cells, B-cell-depleted T cells, or PBMCs.

Original processing methods: Amplified reference gene primers provided the basis for estimating nucleated cell counts. Clones were sequenced by immunoSEQ multiplex PCR, and TCRdb holds only the in-frame ones, with some missing. That table gives V, J and clone size, and the DNA gave D and trimming. The data contain roughly 260,000 clones, approximately 82% of them singletons. Between the trimmed V and J ends, which lost 3 bases and 1 base, there was a span of 9 bases. The CDR3 totals 14 residues. Germline loops: CDR1 LGHDT, CDR2 YNNKEL (reference sequence). The sequenced material came from peripheral blood. The receptor was derived from a woman aged 80 or over with active or convalescent COVID-19. The chain couples TRBV3-1 (or the pseudogene TRBV3-2) to TRBJ1-1; perhaps TRBD1 as D (6 bases). The DNA for the CDR3 is TGTGCCAGCAGCCACGAGGACAGGAACACTGAAGCTTTCTTT. Amino acid sequence: CASSHEDRNTEAFF.